These 26 T cell receptor beta chains were sequenced from one sample in a study of OX40 agonist ivuxolimab in advanced cancers. Library construction relied on the immunoSEQ multiplex PCR assay. The table was pulled from immuneACCESS by TCRdb, which kept in-frame rearrangements only. Such tables lose some clones; where checked, under half of the loss comes from unresolved V genes, and the rest has no known cause. The table for this sample lists some 85,000 clones; 75% to 95% of them were counted only once. The top ten clones comprise around 1.5% of the sample. Sequenced here: CD4+ or CD8+ T cells sorted from blood, sampled in a trial of the OX40 agonist ivuxolimab. Receptors were obtained from an adult with an advanced solid tumor such as melanoma, head and neck, liver or kidney cancer.

CDR3 sequence: CASSLAPGRASGNTIYF. The CDR3 coding sequence is TGTGCCAGCAGCTTGGCCCCCGGACGGGCCTCTGGAAACACCATATATTTT. The chain uses TRBV5-6 and TRBJ1-3; D is unresolved. Trimming cost V 0 bases and J 0 bases, with 13 bases left between them. This CDR3 region has 17 residues. Germline CDR1 is SGHDT and CDR2 is YYEEEE.

This clone was recorded only once. The genes are TRBV7-2 and TRBJ1-1; no firm D call. The V gene lost 2 bases and the J gene lost 2 bases, with 9 bases spanning the gap. This CDR3 region has 14 residues. Germline-derived CDR1 and CDR2 are SGHTA and FQGNSA. The DNA of the CDR3 is TGTGCCAGCAGCTTATCCCACTTTAACACTGAAGCTTTCTTT. Translation gives CASSLSHFNTEAFF.

This clone has more than one count but fewer than ten. J is TRBJ2-1 and V is TRBV21-1; the D call TRBD2 from the table was never checked on the DNA. TRBV21-1 is annotated as a pseudogene. The CDR3 is 15 residues long. In DNA, the CDR3 is TGTGCCAGCAGCAAAGCAGCGGGTAGGTACAATGAGCAGTTCTTC. Translation gives CASSKAAGRYNEQFF.

This chain joins TRBV28 and TRBJ2-3; 10 bases agree with TRBD2. V lost 6 bases and J lost 0; bases outside the gene matches: 6. CDR1 is MDHEN, CDR2 SYDVKM, per germline. CDR3 length equals 16 residues. For the CDR3, the DNA is TGTGCCAGCAGCCTAGTGGGACTAGCGAGCACAGATACGCAGTATTTT. Translation: CASSLVGLASTDTQYF.

This clone was found a few times. The gene calls are TRBV7-2 and TRBJ2-2; 8 bases map to TRBD2. V lost 8 bases, J lost 15 bases, and 17 bases stayed unmatched. The germline gives CDR1 SGHTA, CDR2 FQGNSA. The CDR3 runs to 14 residues. CDR3 sequence: CASGGGTQRGKMFF. The CDR3, as DNA: TGTGCCAGCGGCGGGGGGACACAGAGGGGAAAGATGTTTTTT.

The rearrangement joins TRBV2 to TRBJ2-3; TRBD1 aligns across 12 bases. This CDR3 spans 13 amino acids. Looked up from germline, CDR1 is SNHLY and CDR2 is FYNNEI. V lost 11 bases to trimming and J lost 4 bases; unmatched junction nucleotides: 4. The CDR3: CAGDRGPADTQYF. The DNA of the CDR3 is TGTGCCGGGGACAGGGGGCCGGCAGATACGCAGTATTTT.

V gene TRBV18 combines with J gene TRBJ1-1, with 9 bases matching TRBD1. Germline CDR1 and CDR2: KGHSH and LQKENI. Germline trimming cut 0 bases from V and 11 bases from J; bases unmatched to any gene: 7. The CDR3 length is 14 residues. The CDR3 sequence is CASSPPGQGRGAFF. The CDR3 nucleotides are TGTGCCAGCTCACCACCGGGACAGGGACGTGGGGCTTTCTTT.

The J gene is TRBJ1-1, the V gene TRBV9, with D tentatively TRBD1 (6 bases). Germline CDR1 is SGDLS and CDR2 is YYNGEE. The CDR3 spans 14 residues. The V gene lost 0 bases and the J gene lost 3 bases, with 9 bases spanning the gap. CDR3 nucleotide sequence: TGTGCCAGCAGCGTAGCGAGGGGGGACACTGAAGCTTTCTTT. Amino acid sequence: CASSVARGDTEAFF.

V gene TRBV6-5 combines with J gene TRBJ2-3, with TRBD1 as a possible D gene (6 bases). V lost 0 bases and J lost 0, with 10 bases in between. Germline V gene sequence: CDR1 MNHEY, CDR2 SVGAGI. This CDR3 has 16 residues. The CDR3 nucleotides are TGTGCCAGCAGTTACTCTGGGGGCACTAGCACAGATACGCAGTATTTT. Amino acid sequence: CASSYSGGTSTDTQYF.

The rearrangement uses TRBV2 and TRBJ1-1; D gene uncertain. The germline V gene encodes CDR1 SNHLY and CDR2 FYNNEI. V was cut by 5 bases and J by 10 bases, with 11 bases left in between. This CDR3 spans 11 amino acids. CDR3 sequence: CASSPQVVAFF. The DNA of the CDR3 is TGTGCCAGCAGTCCCCAGGTTGTAGCTTTCTTT.

This clone is a singleton in its sample. J is TRBJ2-1 and V is TRBV7-2; 12 positions match TRBD2. Germline CDR1 and CDR2: SGHTA and FQGNSA. CDR3 size: 16 residues. V lost 5 bases and J lost 7; bases outside the gene matches: 9. The CDR3 DNA reads as TGTGCCAGCAGCCCTCGACTAGCGGGAGTGAGTAATGAGCAGTTCTTC. Encoded protein: CASSPRLAGVSNEQFF.

The chain combines TRBV10-3 with TRBJ1-3; D unresolved. CDR3 length: 12 residues. Germline V lookup: CDR1 ENHRY, CDR2 SYGVKD. The ends were cut back, 2 bases at V and 4 bases at J, with 3 bases in the middle. The CDR3 sequence is CAISEGGNTIYF. For the CDR3, the DNA is TGTGCCATCAGTGAGGGGGGAAACACCATATATTTT.

V is TRBV28 and J is TRBJ1-1; 11 nucleotides line up with TRBD1. J gave up 11 bases and V 6 bases, and 5 bases lay outside the gene matches. The CDR3 contains 12 residues. Looked up from germline, CDR1 is MDHEN and CDR2 is SYDVKM. CDR3 coding DNA: TGTGCCAGCAGCAGGACAGGGGGCGAGGCTTTCTTT. Translation gives CASSRTGGEAFF.

The V call is TRBV14, the J call TRBJ1-2, with D unresolved. CDR3 length: 15 residues. CDR1 is SGHDN, CDR2 FVKESK, per germline. The V and J ends lost 1 base and 4 bases respectively, with 13 bases between them. Written as DNA, the CDR3 is TGTGCCAGCAGCCAAGGTGCGGGTTTGGGCTATGGCTACACCTTC. The encoded protein is CASSQGAGLGYGYTF.

The CDR3 protein is CASGVVGTDTQYF. CDR3 nucleotides: TGTGCCAGCGGGGTGGTAGGCACAGATACGCAGTATTTT. J is TRBJ2-3 and V is TRBV28; D is unclear. V was shortened by 8 bases and J by 1 base, with 10 bases between the two germline ends. The CDR3 has 13 residues. Germline V lookup: CDR1 MDHEN, CDR2 SYDVKM. Based on the CDR3 plus reference TRBV28 and TRBJ2-3, the full variable domain is DVKVTQSSRYLVKRTGEKVFLECVQDMDHENMFWYRQDPGLGLRLIYFSYDVKMKEKGDIPEGYSVSREKKERFSLILESASTNQTSMYLCASGVVGTDTQYFGPGTRLTVL.

V usage is TRBV19 and J usage is TRBJ1-5, with 7 bases identical to TRBD1. The germline gives CDR1 LNHDA, CDR2 SQIVND (reference sequence). V lost 9 bases to trimming and J lost 5 bases; unmatched junction nucleotides: 4. The CDR3 has 12 amino acids. CDR3 amino acids: CASTTGYQPQHF. For the CDR3, the DNA is TGTGCCAGCACGACAGGGTATCAGCCCCAGCATTTT.

J is TRBJ2-2 and V is TRBV11-2; tentatively, D is TRBD2 (5 bases). This CDR3 contains 14 residues. Germline V gene sequence: CDR1 SGHAT, CDR2 FQNNGV. The V end lost 9 bases, the J end lost 2 bases, and 13 bases lay between the germline ends. CDR3 bases: TGTGCCAGTCGGGCGGGCACTAACACCGGGGAGCTGTTTTTT. Protein: CASRAGTNTGELFF.

This clone was recorded once. The chain uses TRBV6-4 and TRBJ2-5; the match to TRBD1 covers 8 bases. Germline lookup yields CDR1 MRHNA and CDR2 SNTAGT. The ends lost 6 bases at V and 7 bases at J; junction bases unmatched: 7. The CDR3 is made up of 13 amino acids. CDR3 protein: CASSSGQGGTQYF. CDR3 bases: TGTGCCAGCAGCTCCGGACAGGGAGGGACCCAGTACTTC.

This clone has just one count. The chain has TRBV2 and TRBJ2-2; D remains unclear. The CDR3 spans 12 residues. The V end was cut by 7 bases, the J end by 4 bases, with 7 bases between. From germline, CDR1 is SNHLY and CDR2 FYNNEI. In nucleotides, the CDR3 is TGTGCCAGCACCGAGGTCACCGGGGAGCTGTTTTTT. The encoded protein is CASTEVTGELFF. Using reference TRBV2 and TRBJ2-2 for the parts outside the CDR3, the full variable domain is EPEVTQTPSHQVTQMGQEVILRCVPISNHLYFYWYRQILGQKVEFLVSFYNNEISEKSEIFDDQFSVERPDGSNFTLKIRSTKLEDSAMYFCASTEVTGELFFGEGSRLTVL.

CDR3 in amino acids: CASSLEEGRNTEAFF. CDR3 in DNA: TGCGCCAGCAGCTTGGAGGAAGGGAGGAACACTGAAGCTTTCTTT. This chain links TRBV5-1 with TRBJ1-1; D remains unclear. CDR1 and CDR2 from the germline V gene are SGHRS and YFSETQ. The CDR3 covers 15 residues. Between the trimmed V and J ends, which lost 0 bases and 1 base, there was a span of 10 bases. Filled out from reference TRBV5-1 and TRBJ1-1, the complete variable domain reads KAGVTQTPRYLIKTRGQQVTLSCSPISGHRSVSWYQQTPGQGLQFLFEYFSETQRNKGNFPGRFSGRQFSNSRSEMNVSTLELGDSALYLCASSLEEGRNTEAFFGQGTRLTVV.

J is TRBJ2-1 and V is TRBV7-8, with D perhaps given as TRBD1 or TRBD2 (5 bases each). This CDR3 has 16 residues. The germline CDR1 and CDR2 sequences are SGHVS and FQNEAQ. V lost 5 bases and J 7 bases, leaving 21 bases between the germline ends. DNA of the CDR3: TGTGCCAGCAGCCCGGAGAGGTTAGTGGGACCAAATGAGCAGTTCTTC. It is translated as CASSPERLVGPNEQFF.

This chain connects TRBV5-1 to TRBJ1-5, with D possibly TRBD1 on 6 matching bases. The germline CDR1 and CDR2 sequences are SGHRS and YFSETQ. V lost 0 bases to trimming and J lost 4 bases, with 11 bases between them. The length of the CDR3 is 15 residues. DNA of the CDR3: TGCGCCAGCAGCTTGGGTGGGCAGGGGAATCAGCCCCAGCATTTT. It encodes CASSLGGQGNQPQHF.

The chain uses TRBV2 and TRBJ2-7; 7 nucleotides line up with TRBD2. Germline CDR1 is SNHLY and CDR2 is FYNNEI. The CDR3 spans 14 residues. V lost 4 bases, J lost 5 bases, and 8 bases stayed unmatched. The CDR3 DNA is TGTGCCAGCAGTGCGCTGGGAGGGGCACACGAGCAGTACTTC. Translated, it gives CASSALGGAHEQYF.

The chain carries TRBV27 and TRBJ1-4; D remains ambiguous. V was cut by 3 bases and J by 0 bases, with 5 bases left in between. The germline gives CDR1 MNHEY, CDR2 SMNVEV (reference sequence). The CDR3 totals 14 residues. This chain's CDR3 is CASSLVATNEKLFF. CDR3 coding DNA: TGTGCCAGCAGTTTGGTAGCAACTAATGAAAAACTGTTTTTT.

This chain joins TRBV5-1 and TRBJ2-4; possibly TRBD1 for D (5 bases). Trimming left V 0 bases short and J 0 bases short, with 10 bases between. This CDR3 region has 16 residues. Germline V lookup: CDR1 SGHRS, CDR2 YFSETQ. As DNA, the CDR3 is TGCGCCAGCAGCTTGGGACAGAGCGAAGCCAAAAACATTCAGTACTTC. It codes for CASSLGQSEAKNIQYF.

This chain connects TRBV4-2 to TRBJ2-5, with a possible D match to TRBD2 (5 bases). The CDR3 consists of 13 residues. Germline V CDR1 and CDR2: LGHNA, YNFKEQ. Deletions cut 8 bases from V and 0 bases from J, with 10 bases between. The CDR3 nucleotides are TGTGCCAGCGTTTACGGGGACCAAGAGACCCAGTACTTC. This sequence encodes CASVYGDQETQYF.